This T cell receptor beta chain emerged from a study of graft-versus-host responses after intestinal transplantation. Study context: Uniformly, recipients were administered anti-thymocyte globulin induction with subsequent tacrolimus and steroids for roughly three years.

Germline CDR1 MNHEY, CDR2 SVGAGI. Deletions cut 6 bases from V and 3 bases from J, with 17 bases between. The CDR3 is 15 amino acids. Sequencing was performed with immunoSEQ multiplex PCR; in TCRdb, only in-frame clones are kept and a portion is missing. The table has fewer than 130,000 clones, 85% to 95% seen once; the top ten hold roughly 0.5%. Regarding this clone: Its antigen is as yet unknown.

The TCR comes from a human donor who received an intestinal transplant. The sample in question was unstimulated CD8+ T cells sorted from spleen or lymph node cells, obtained before intestinal transplant. The rearrangement joins TRBV6-5 to TRBJ2-5; D possibly matches TRBD1 or TRBD2 (6 bases each). CDR3 residues: CASRGSRGREETQYF. CDR3 nucleotide sequence: TGTGCCAGCAGGGGGTCCCGGGGGCGCGAAGAGACCCAGTACTTC.